Described below is a single T cell receptor (beta chain) sequence and its context. Under the authors' procedure: Amplified reference gene primers provided the basis for estimating nucleated cell counts. Profiled with immunoSEQ multiplex PCR; TCRdb holds only in-frame clones, not every one. V, J and clone size were drawn from that table, and D and trimming were deduced from the DNA. In the table there are about 260,000 clones, about nine tenths of which are singletons. The entry originates in a study of blood T cell repertoires in COVID-19. About the study: Whether acute or convalescent, the COVID-19 samples came from the United States, Italy and Spain. T cells, B-cell-depleted T cells, or PBMCs supplied cDNA or gDNA.

Germline loops: CDR1 SGDLS, CDR2 YYNGEE. Trimming took off 0 bases at V and 1 base at J, with 6 bases between the two ends. The CDR3 contains 14 residues. This sequence joins TRBV9 and TRBJ2-3; D is ambiguous. The clonotype was recovered from a woman aged 45-60 years who had recovered from COVID-19. What was sequenced was peripheral blood. The CDR3 region has the DNA TGTGCCAGCAGCGTAGATCAGGGCACAGATACGCAGTATTTT. Its translation: CASSVDQGTDTQYF.